This TCR beta chain was recovered during a study of B cell selection in AIRE deficiency. In the authors' methods: Conventional T cell pools: some 100,000 distinct patient, 13.4x10^4 donor TCRbeta sequences. Sequencing was performed with immunoSEQ multiplex PCR; in TCRdb, only in-frame clones are kept and a portion is missing. The V and J calls and clone size come from that table; D and trimming were worked out from the DNA. The table lists 20,000 to 30,000 clones, about 96% of them singletons. To note about this clone: Its antigen is unknown.

Study-wide findings and caveats: AIRE-deficient Tconv and Treg repertoires matched healthy donors in TCRBV, CDR3 length, diversity. Around 31% of healthy-shared Treg sequences were found among patient Tconv cells.

The sorted conventional CD4 T cells were gated as CD4+CD127+. Control samples were from healthy, unrelated donors. The source is a human donor in good health. What was sequenced was CD4+CD127+ conventional T cells sorted from PBMCs.

The CDR3 loop reads CASSRQGTAGELFF. CDR3 coding DNA: TGTGCCAGCAGTAGACAGGGAACGGCCGGGGAGCTGTTTTTT. The chain is built from TRBV2 and TRBJ2-2, with TRBD1 matching 7 bases. Unmatched junction bases numbered 6, after V lost 5 bases and J lost 6 bases. This CDR3 is 14 amino acids long. The germline V gene has CDR1 SNHLY and CDR2 FYNNEI.